The 22 T cell receptor beta chains reported below all come from one sample, sequenced in a study of Ad26.COV2.S vaccination and SARS-CoV-2 variants. The sample's treatment: some 20 received Ad26.COV2.S at low or high dose, single or two shots; about 5 received placebo; per-sample allocation not given. Specimens were obtained on day 63 following the first vaccine or placebo injection. Here immunoSEQ multiplex PCR was the method, and the copy in TCRdb shows in-frame clones only, minus some. The repertoire holds a few hundred thousand clones, with around nine tenths as singletons. Sequenced material: peripheral blood, taken in a trial of Ad26.COV2.S vaccine versus placebo. The receptors come from a person aged 18 to 59 who received the Ad26.COV2.S COVID-19 vaccine or a placebo.

This chain connects TRBV5-6 to TRBJ1-2; tentatively, D is TRBD1 (6 bases). CDR1 SGHDT and CDR2 YYEEEE come from the germline V gene. This CDR3 is built from 14 residues. V was cut by 6 bases and J by 8 bases, with 20 bases left in between. The CDR3 DNA follows: TGTGCCAGCACGCCCCCTGGGGGCCTTTGGGGCTACACCTTC. Amino acid sequence: CASTPPGGLWGYTF.

This clone was observed a single time. The CDR3 loop reads CASSPRPGSYNEQFF. DNA of the CDR3: TGTGCCAGCAGTCCAAGACCCGGCTCCTACAATGAGCAGTTCTTC. The gene calls are TRBV27 and TRBJ2-1, with D unresolved. The ends were cut back, 5 bases at V and 0 bases at J, with 11 bases in the middle. The CDR3 spans 15 residues. CDR1 and CDR2 (germline): MNHEY, SMNVEV (reference sequence).

The chain couples TRBV11-1 to TRBJ2-1; a possible D gene is TRBD1 (5 bases). CDR3 length: 15 residues. Trimming took off 5 bases at V and 0 bases at J, with 11 bases between the two ends. Germline V lookup: CDR1 SGHAT, CDR2 FQDESV (reference sequence). The CDR3 DNA follows: TGTGCCAGCAGCCCAGGGATAGTCTCCTACAATGAGCAGTTCTTC. This encodes CASSPGIVSYNEQFF.

This rearrangement joins TRBV15 to TRBJ1-4, with D perhaps TRBD1 (6 bases). V was trimmed by 6 bases and J by 0 bases, leaving 14 bases between them. CDR1 LNHNV and CDR2 YYDKDF come from the germline V gene (reference sequence). This CDR3 comprises 16 residues. This CDR3 is CATRLGQTATNEKLFF. CDR3 bases: TGTGCCACCAGATTAGGACAGACTGCAACTAATGAAAAACTGTTTTTT.

The chain combines TRBV27 with TRBJ2-1, with D perhaps being TRBD1 or TRBD2 (6 bases each). This CDR3 region has 14 residues. Trimming took 2 bases from V and 6 from J, leaving 11 bases between them. Germline V CDR1 and CDR2: MNHEY, SMNVEV (reference sequence). The CDR3 reads CASSLGRDTNEQFF. Written as DNA, the CDR3 is TGTGCCAGCAGTTTAGGGCGGGACACCAATGAGCAGTTCTTC.

This chain uses TRBV10-3 with TRBJ1-2; perhaps TRBD1 as D (6 bases). This CDR3 has 12 amino acids. V was trimmed by 6 bases and J by 2 bases, leaving 7 bases between them. Germline CDR1 reads ENHRY; CDR2 reads SYGVKD. The CDR3 bases are TGTGCCATCAGGGGGACAAACTATGGCTACACCTTC. It is translated as CAIRGTNYGYTF.

To note about this clone: The junction departs from germline at one end; a sequencing error may be responsible. V and J are TRBV11-2 and TRBJ2-7; D call uncertain. The CDR3 totals 13 residues. Germline loops: CDR1 SGHAT, CDR2 FQNNGV. The CDR3 DNA is TGTGCCAGCAGCTTATCGGGCGGATCCCTGCAGGACTTC. This encodes CASSLSGGSLQDF.

Notes on this clone: This same CDR3 is encoded by further DNA sequences in the sample. The rearrangement joins TRBV12-3 or TRBV12-4 to TRBJ2-5; D possibly uses TRBD1 or TRBD2 (5 bases each). The CDR3 contains 13 residues. V was trimmed by 3 bases and J by 4 bases, leaving 9 bases between them. The chain's CDR3 is CASSFGGVETQYF. In nucleotides, the CDR3 is TGTGCCAGCAGTTTTGGGGGAGTAGAGACCCAGTACTTC.

The chain is built from TRBV9 and TRBJ2-1, with 10 bases lining up with TRBD2. The CDR3 sequence is 17 residues long. The V gene end was trimmed by 0 bases and the J gene end by 8 bases; junction bases not matched to a gene: 11. In germline, CDR1 is SGDLS, CDR2 YYNGEE. The chain's CDR3 is CASSVDPSGSTRDEQFF. Here the CDR3 DNA reads TGTGCCAGCAGCGTAGACCCTAGCGGGAGTACAAGAGATGAGCAGTTCTTC.

The chain carries TRBV18 and TRBJ2-2; 9 bases fit TRBD1. With V trimmed by 4 bases and J by 4 bases, 4 bases remained unmatched. Germline lookup yields CDR1 KGHSH and CDR2 LQKENI. The CDR3 sequence is 15 residues long. This chain's CDR3 is CASSLGTGLTGELFF. The CDR3 nucleotides are TGTGCCAGCTCACTTGGGACAGGGCTCACCGGGGAGCTGTTTTTT.

The chain is built from TRBV10-2 and TRBJ2-1, with 7 bases identical to TRBD2. V was pared by 3 bases and J by 6 bases, with 8 bases of the junction left unmatched. The CDR3 is 15 residues long. Looked up from germline, CDR1 is WSHSY and CDR2 is SAAADI. CDR3 sequence reads: CASSDKASGSNEQFF. The CDR3 nucleotides are TGCGCCAGCAGTGATAAGGCTAGCGGTAGCAATGAGCAGTTCTTC.

The rearrangement joins TRBV4-1 to TRBJ2-7, with D possibly being TRBD1 (6 bases). Trimming took 5 bases from V and 4 from J, leaving 15 bases between them. Germline-derived CDR1 and CDR2 are MGHRA and YSYEKL. This CDR3 has 14 residues. CDR3 DNA sequence: TGCGCCAGCAGCTCACCTACAGGGAGATACGAGCAGTACTTC. The encoded protein is CASSSPTGRYEQYF.

V gene TRBV3-1 (or the pseudogene TRBV3-2) combines with J gene TRBJ1-5, with D uncertain. The CDR3 runs 16 residues. V gave up 0 bases and J gave up 0 bases, with 9 bases separating them. Germline V gives CDR1 LGHDT, CDR2 YNNKEL (reference sequence). The CDR3 nucleotides read TGTGCCAGCAGCCAAGATCCGAGGAATAGCAATCAGCCCCAGCATTTT. This sequence encodes CASSQDPRNSNQPQHF.

The chain combines TRBV5-8 with TRBJ2-1; 8 bases match TRBD2. Germline trimming cut 2 bases from V and 1 base from J; bases unmatched to any gene: 2. CDR3 length equals 15 residues. Germline V gene lookup returns CDR1 SGHTS and CDR2 YDEGEE. The CDR3 DNA reads as TGTGCCAGCAGCTTTGGCGGGAGGTCCTACAATGAGCAGTTCTTC. Amino acids: CASSFGGRSYNEQFF.

This chain connects TRBV9 to TRBJ2-2; no definite D call. V was cut by 0 bases and J by 7 bases, with 4 bases left in between. There are 12 residues in the CDR3. Germline loops: CDR1 SGDLS, CDR2 YYNGEE. In DNA form, the CDR3 reads TGTGCCAGCAGCGTAGGAATCGGGGAGCTGTTTTTT. As protein: CASSVGIGELFF. Supplemented by reference TRBV9 and TRBJ2-2, the full variable domain reads DSGVTQTPKHLITATGQRVTLRCSPRSGDLSVYWYQQSLDQGLQFLIQYYNGEERAKGNILERFSAQQFPDLHSELNLSSLELGDSALYFCASSVGIGELFFGEGSRLTVL.

The rearrangement links TRBV24-1 to TRBJ2-1, with D perhaps TRBD1 (6 bases). This CDR3 spans 15 amino acids. Trimming took off 3 bases at V and 8 bases at J, with 16 bases between the two ends. The germline V gene has CDR1 KGHDR and CDR2 SFDVKD. The CDR3 loop is CATSDLTGSVYEQFF. The CDR3 bases are TGTGCCACCAGTGATCTGACAGGTTCCGTCTATGAGCAGTTCTTC.

The chain is built from TRBV18 and TRBJ1-5; 10 bases are a match to TRBD1. From germline, CDR1 is KGHSH and CDR2 LQKENI. Trimming cost V 6 bases and J 2 bases; bases outside gene matches: 7. The length of the CDR3 is 16 residues. The CDR3 here is CASSLAGTGGNQPQHF. Here the CDR3 DNA reads TGTGCCAGCTCGCTCGCCGGGACAGGGGGCAATCAGCCCCAGCATTTT. Full variable domain (missing parts from reference TRBV18 and TRBJ1-5): NAGVMQNPRHLVRRRGQEARLRCSPMKGHSHVYWYRQLPEEGLKFMVYLQKENIIDESGMPKERFSAEFPKEGPSILRIQQVVRGDSAAYFCASSLAGTGGNQPQHFGDGTRLSIL.

The chain joins TRBV5-5 to TRBJ2-7; 7 nucleotides match TRBD1. After removal of 4 bases from V and 0 bases from J, the junction contained 4 bases not matched to a gene. This CDR3 region has 14 residues. CDR1 SGHKS and CDR2 YYEKEE come from the germline V gene (reference sequence). For the CDR3, the DNA is TGTGCCAGCAGCCGGGACAGTAACTCCTACGAGCAGTACTTC. This encodes CASSRDSNSYEQYF.

The genes are TRBV27 and TRBJ1-6, with 8 bases matching TRBD1. With 3 bases clipped from V and 7 bases from J, the junction kept 2 bases outside the gene matches. From germline, CDR1 is MNHEY and CDR2 SMNVEV (reference sequence). The CDR3 loop spans 14 amino acids. The CDR3 reads CASSFDRGNSPLHF. The CDR3 DNA reads as TGTGCCAGCAGTTTCGACAGGGGAAATTCACCCCTCCACTTT.

This clone has only one observation. CDR3 nucleotides: TGTGCCAGAAGCTTGGCGGACAGGGGGGATCAGCCCCAGCATTTT. It specifies CARSLADRGDQPQHF. J is TRBJ1-5 and V is TRBV5-3; 10 bases line up with TRBD1. TRBV5-3 is an open reading frame whose function is uncertain. This CDR3 spans 15 amino acids. The V gene end was trimmed by 0 bases and the J gene end by 5 bases; junction bases not matched to a gene: 2.

V gene TRBV6-1 combines with J gene TRBJ2-1; 10 positions agree with TRBD2. The germline gives CDR1 MNHNS, CDR2 SASEGT. The CDR3 is made up of 17 amino acids. With 3 bases clipped from V and 5 bases from J, the junction kept 10 bases outside the gene matches. CDR3 in DNA: TGTGCCAGCAGTGATTCTCCTAGCGGGAGAGGGAACAATGAGCAGTTCTTC. Translated, it gives CASSDSPSGRGNNEQFF.

V and J are TRBV6-6 and TRBJ2-7; 11 bases are shared with TRBD2. CDR1 is MNHNY and CDR2 is SVGAGI in the germline V gene (reference sequence). This CDR3 is 16 amino acids long. The ends lost 7 bases at V and 7 bases at J; junction bases unmatched: 15. CDR3 amino acids: CASNSARGLAAGEQYF. DNA of the CDR3: TGTGCCAGCAACTCGGCCCGGGGACTAGCGGCAGGGGAGCAGTACTTC.